The source of this T cell receptor beta chain is a study of blood T cell repertoires in COVID-19. Study-wide context: Donors in the United States, Italy and Spain gave samples during acute or convalescent COVID-19. The cDNA or gDNA used as material had been derived from T cells, B-cell-depleted T cells, or PBMCs.

Per the original data handling: Estimation of nucleated cell counts relied on the amplification of reference gene primers. Clones were sequenced by immunoSEQ multiplex PCR, and TCRdb holds only the in-frame ones, with some missing. The V and J calls and clone size are taken from that table; D and trimming were inferred from the DNA. The table lists 230,000 or so clones, 70% to 85% of them singletons. The sequence came from a man aged 35 to 55 who had recovered from COVID-19. The sample taken for sequencing was peripheral blood.

CDR3: CAISEDNADTQYF. Written as DNA, the CDR3 is TGTGCCATCAGTGAGGACAATGCAGATACGCAGTATTTT. The chain couples TRBV10-3 to TRBJ2-3; D remains unclear. The ends were cut back, 2 bases at V and 4 bases at J, with 7 bases in the middle. In germline, CDR1 is ENHRY, CDR2 SYGVKD. The CDR3 loop spans 13 amino acids.